This passage covers 28 T cell receptor beta chains from one sample sequenced in a study of graft-versus-host responses after intestinal transplantation (dated by TCRdb to the early 2020s). Preparation of the library involved the immunoSEQ multiplex PCR assay. TCRdb retrieved this table from immuneACCESS and kept in-frame rearrangements only. Not all clones are present; in checked studies, unresolved V genes account for under half, and no reason is known for the remainder. For this sample the table gives about 45,000 clones, of which about 91% were detected only once. The ten largest clones add up to roughly 4.5% of the sample. Sequenced material: PBMCs, taken 524 days after transplant. The receptors shown here come from a human patient who received an intestinal transplant, so some T cells may come from the graft donor.

The CDR3 sequence is CASSGSHTEAFF. The CDR3 bases are TGCGCCAGCAGTGGCAGTCACACTGAAGCTTTCTTT. The V gene is TRBV10-1, the J gene TRBJ1-1; D gene uncertain. Trimming removed 4 bases from V and 3 bases from J, with 6 bases in between. The CDR3 length is 12 residues. Germline CDR1 and CDR2: WNHNN and SYGVQD (reference sequence).

The CDR3 region has the DNA TGTGCCAGCAGGACGACAGGGTACCATGAGCAGTTCTTC. As protein: CASRTTGYHEQFF. The chain joins TRBV27 to TRBJ2-1; the match to TRBD1 covers 7 bases. CDR1 MNHEY and CDR2 SMNVEV come from the germline V gene (reference sequence). The CDR3 spans 13 residues. Unmatched junction bases numbered 7, after V lost 6 bases and J lost 8 bases.

The rearrangement joins TRBV15 to TRBJ2-6, with TRBD1 as a possible D gene (6 bases). The CDR3 sequence is 16 residues long. Per the germline V gene, CDR1 is LNHNV and CDR2 is YYDKDF (reference sequence). The germline V and J ends were trimmed by 3 bases and 2 bases, with 11 bases remaining between them. The CDR3 DNA follows: TGTGCCACCAGCAGCATTCGGACAGCTGGGGCCAACGTCCTGACTTTC. It codes for CATSSIRTAGANVLTF.

V gene TRBV5-1 combines with J gene TRBJ2-7; 7 nucleotides align to TRBD1. Trimming at V came to 4 bases and at J to 0 bases, leaving 7 bases not matched to a gene. This CDR3 is 15 amino acids long. CDR1 and CDR2 from the germline V gene are SGHRS and YFSETQ. CDR3 protein: CASSPRQGSSYEQYF. As DNA, the CDR3 is TGCGCCAGCAGCCCGAGACAGGGCTCCTCCTACGAGCAGTACTTC.

This chain links TRBV27 with TRBJ2-2; TRBD2 matches at 9 bases. Germline V gives CDR1 MNHEY, CDR2 SMNVEV (reference sequence). The CDR3 is 15 amino acids. J gave up 7 bases and V 6 bases, and 9 bases lay outside the gene matches. DNA of the CDR3: TGTGCCAGCAGCCATATCCGCGGGGGGGGCGGGGAGCTGTTTTTT. Residues: CASSHIRGGGGELFF.

The CDR3 nucleotides are TGTGCCAGTAGTATAGGTGGCGGACAACTATCTAAGAACACTGAAGCTTTCTTT. Translating gives CASSIGGGQLSKNTEAFF. The chain is built from TRBV19 and TRBJ1-1; possible D gene TRBD1, 5 bases. CDR1 and CDR2 from the germline V gene are LNHDA and SQIVND (reference sequence). Trimming pared 1 base from V and 1 base from J, leaving 19 bases between. The CDR3 spans 18 residues.

This rearrangement joins TRBV5-1 to TRBJ2-1; tentative D call: TRBD2 (6 bases). Trimming stripped 1 base from V and 8 bases from J, with 19 bases between. This CDR3 comprises 16 residues. CDR1 and CDR2 from the germline V gene are SGHRS and YFSETQ. CDR3 nucleotide sequence: TGCGCCAGCAGCTTGAGGGGACTGCGGGGTGGGGATGAGCAGTTCTTC. Residues: CASSLRGLRGGDEQFF.

This chain connects TRBV9 to TRBJ1-1; D is unclear. The V end was cut by 2 bases, the J end by 1 base, with 6 bases between. The V gene's germline CDR1 is SGDLS and CDR2 YYNGEE. The CDR3 is made up of 13 amino acids. CDR3 in DNA: TGTGCCAGCAGCGTCGGCACGAACACTGAAGCTTTCTTT. This encodes CASSVGTNTEAFF.

The chain is built from TRBV28 and TRBJ2-1; D is unclear. CDR3 length: 13 residues. V gave up 5 bases and J gave up 9 bases, with 14 bases separating them. Germline loops: CDR1 MDHEN, CDR2 SYDVKM. This CDR3 is CASSPPPSVEQFF. The CDR3 DNA follows: TGTGCCAGCAGTCCGCCGCCTAGTGTTGAGCAGTTCTTC.

The CDR3, as DNA: TGTGCCAGCACACGACAGGGGACAAACACCGGGGAGCTGTTTTTT. This sequence encodes CASTRQGTNTGELFF. The chain employs TRBV2 and TRBJ2-2, with TRBD1 matching over 8 bases. Trimming removed 7 bases from V and 2 bases from J; junction bases left unmatched: 6. CDR3 size: 15 residues. CDR1 is SNHLY, CDR2 FYNNEI, per germline.

This chain uses TRBV18 with TRBJ2-7; 9 bases are a match to TRBD1. CDR1 and CDR2 from the germline V gene are KGHSH and LQKENI. There are 14 residues in the CDR3. After removal of 5 bases from V and 2 bases from J, the junction contained 4 bases not matched to a gene. CDR3 region: CASSMTGGTYEQYF. The DNA of the CDR3 is TGTGCCAGCTCAATGACAGGGGGGACCTACGAGCAGTACTTC.

The CDR3 protein is CASRDQGGGQGEQFF. The CDR3 DNA is TGTGCCTCCCGTGATCAGGGAGGTGGGCAAGGTGAGCAGTTCTTC. V gene TRBV10-3 combines with J gene TRBJ2-1; D might be TRBD2 (6 bases). Germline V gives CDR1 ENHRY, CDR2 SYGVKD. There are 15 residues in the CDR3. Trimming left V 11 bases short and J 9 bases short, with 26 bases between.

The gene calls are TRBV19 and TRBJ2-7; D might be TRBD1 (6 bases). Between the trimmed V and J ends, which lost 6 bases and 5 bases, there was a span of 14 bases. The CDR3 is 13 amino acids. Germline CDR1 reads LNHDA; CDR2 reads SQIVND (reference sequence). Written as DNA, the CDR3 is TGTGCCAGTAGCCCACGCGCAGGGGACGAGCAGTACTTC. This encodes CASSPRAGDEQYF.

This clone was observed a single time. V usage is TRBV5-1 and J usage is TRBJ1-2, with 8 bases fitting TRBD1. V gave up 3 bases and J gave up 4 bases; unmatched junction bases: 14. This CDR3 spans 17 amino acids. Germline CDR1 SGHRS, CDR2 YFSETQ. The CDR3 sequence: CASSSGPGQGNIYGYTF. The DNA of the CDR3 is TGCGCCAGCAGCTCGGGTCCCGGACAGGGTAACATCTATGGCTACACCTTC.

The chain couples TRBV7-6 to TRBJ2-1; D is perhaps TRBD2 (5 bases). Germline V lookup: CDR1 SGHVS, CDR2 FNYEAQ. The CDR3 is 16 residues long. The V and J ends lost 2 bases and 0 bases respectively, with 11 bases between them. In DNA form, the CDR3 reads TGTGCCAGCAGCTTACGGTATCGGGGCTCCTACAATGAGCAGTTCTTC. This translates into CASSLRYRGSYNEQFF.

The V gene is TRBV7-9, the J gene TRBJ2-7, with TRBD2 matching 11 bases. Unmatched junction bases numbered 3, after V lost 1 base and J lost 4 bases. Germline CDR1 and CDR2: SEHNR and FQNEAQ (reference sequence). The CDR3 length is 15 residues. This CDR3 reads CASSLGLAGTYEQYF. DNA of the CDR3: TGTGCCAGCAGCTTAGGACTAGCGGGAACTTACGAGCAGTACTTC.

The chain joins TRBV30 to TRBJ1-1; D is uncertain. Trimming removed 8 bases at V and 0 bases at J, with 13 bases between. The CDR3 has 13 amino acids. CDR1 and CDR2 (germline): GTSNPN, SVGIG (reference sequence). The CDR3 region has the DNA TGTGCCCACCGGCGACGGGTGAACACTGAAGCTTTCTTT. This gives the protein CAHRRRVNTEAFF.

This rearrangement joins TRBV5-1 to TRBJ2-7; the D gene could be TRBD1 or TRBD2 (7 bases each). The CDR3 totals 15 residues. Germline CDR1 is SGHRS and CDR2 is YFSETQ. With 0 bases removed from V and 2 bases from J, the gap between germline ends came to 12 bases. Here the CDR3 reads CASSLDQGGTYEQYF. For the CDR3, the DNA is TGCGCCAGCAGCTTGGACCAGGGGGGGACCTACGAGCAGTACTTC.

This rearrangement joins TRBV5-4 to TRBJ2-3, with D possibly being TRBD2 (6 bases). The V and J ends lost 2 bases and 3 bases respectively, with 16 bases between them. The length of the CDR3 is 16 residues. Germline CDR1 reads SGHNT; CDR2 reads YYREEE (reference sequence). CDR3 coding DNA: TGTGCCAGCAGCTTAACCAGCGGGTTCCGAACAGATACGCAGTATTTT. As protein: CASSLTSGFRTDTQYF.

As for this clone: Different DNA sequences within this sample yield the same CDR3. The V call is TRBV4-2, the J call TRBJ2-1, with TRBD1 matching over 7 bases. The J segment lost 6 bases and the V segment lost 0 bases, leaving 11 bases of the junction unmatched. Germline assignment: CDR1 LGHNA and CDR2 YNFKEQ. The CDR3 runs 17 residues. The CDR3: CASSQEGAQGMGNEQFF. The CDR3 DNA follows: TGTGCCAGCAGCCAAGAAGGAGCACAGGGGATGGGCAATGAGCAGTTCTTC.

The CDR3 loop reads CASSLSAADRGYTF. The CDR3 bases are TGTGCCAGCAGCTTATCCGCGGCAGACCGTGGCTACACCTTC. V gene TRBV7-3 combines with J gene TRBJ1-2; D unresolved. Germline loops: CDR1 SGHTA, CDR2 FQGTGA. The CDR3 has 14 residues. With 2 bases removed from V and 7 bases from J, the gap between germline ends came to 14 bases.

The CDR3 loop is CASSLPSGETYEQYF. As DNA, the CDR3 is TGCGCCAGCAGCTTACCTAGCGGGGAGACATACGAGCAGTACTTC. The chain recombines TRBV5-1 with TRBJ2-7; 9 nucleotides match TRBD2. This CDR3 spans 15 amino acids. The germline gives CDR1 SGHRS, CDR2 YFSETQ. Trimming took 2 bases from V and 4 from J; bases not matched to a gene: 7.

The rearrangement uses TRBV5-6 and TRBJ1-2, with D hard to call. Trimming took 4 bases from V and 8 from J, leaving 9 bases between them. Germline assignment: CDR1 SGHDT and CDR2 YYEEEE. This CDR3 spans 11 amino acids. As DNA, the CDR3 is TGTGCCAGCAGCGCTTCCTACGGCTACACCTTC. Translation gives CASSASYGYTF.

The chain recombines TRBV30 with TRBJ1-3; D is uncertain. Germline V lookup: CDR1 GTSNPN, CDR2 SVGIG (reference sequence). This CDR3 comprises 14 residues. V lost 1 base, J lost 4 bases, and 11 bases lay in between. The CDR3 nucleotides are TGTGCCTGGAGTGCCTACCCGGAAGGAAACACCATATATTTT. Protein sequence: CAWSAYPEGNTIYF.

The genes are TRBV25-1 and TRBJ1-2; unclear D gene. V lost 1 base and J 4 bases, leaving 7 bases between the germline ends. Germline-derived CDR1 and CDR2 are MGHDK and SYGVNS. CDR3 length equals 13 residues. The CDR3 reads CASSESTAYGYTF. The CDR3 nucleotides read TGTGCCAGCAGTGAATCCACCGCCTATGGCTACACCTTC.

This chain uses TRBV18 with TRBJ1-2; D uncertain. V shed 0 bases and J shed 0 bases, with 8 bases lying between them. The CDR3 extends over 15 amino acids. CDR1 and CDR2 (germline): KGHSH, LQKENI. The CDR3 coding sequence is TGTGCCAGCTCACCACCTGACGGGACTAACTATGGCTACACCTTC. Its protein is CASSPPDGTNYGYTF.

The chain carries TRBV25-1 and TRBJ1-1; a weak D match, TRBD1 (5 bases). Per the germline V gene, CDR1 is MGHDK and CDR2 is SYGVNS. This CDR3 is built from 17 residues. Trimming removed 6 bases from V and 0 bases from J, with 20 bases in between. The CDR3 DNA is TGTGCCAGCAGACCGGGGGTACGGGGGATAATGAACACTGAAGCTTTCTTT. It translates to CASRPGVRGIMNTEAFF.

This sequence joins TRBV2 and TRBJ1-3; D might be TRBD1 (5 bases). V shed 5 bases and J shed 8 bases, with 19 bases lying between them. This CDR3 region has 15 residues. Germline assignment: CDR1 SNHLY and CDR2 FYNNEI. CDR3 region: CASSTPRGLEDTIYF. For the CDR3, the DNA is TGTGCCAGCAGTACGCCTAGGGGCCTGGAGGACACCATATATTTT.